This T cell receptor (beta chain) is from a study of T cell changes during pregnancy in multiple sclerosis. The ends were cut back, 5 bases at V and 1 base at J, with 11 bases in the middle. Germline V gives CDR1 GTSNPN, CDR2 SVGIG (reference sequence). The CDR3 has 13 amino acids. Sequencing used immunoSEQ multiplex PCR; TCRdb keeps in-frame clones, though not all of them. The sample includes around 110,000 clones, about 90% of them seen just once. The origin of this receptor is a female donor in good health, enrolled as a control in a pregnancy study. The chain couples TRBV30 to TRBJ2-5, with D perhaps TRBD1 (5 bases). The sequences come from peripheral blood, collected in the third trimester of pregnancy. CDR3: CAWLDKAQETQYF. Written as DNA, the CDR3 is TGTGCCTGGTTGGACAAGGCCCAAGAGACCCAGTACTTC. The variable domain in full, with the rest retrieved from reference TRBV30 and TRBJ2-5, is SQTIHQWPATLVQPVGSPLSLECTVEGTSNPNLYWYRQAAGRGLQLLFYSVGIGQISSEVPQNLSASRPQDRQFILSSKKLLLSDSGFYLCAWLDKAQETQYFGPGTRLLVL.